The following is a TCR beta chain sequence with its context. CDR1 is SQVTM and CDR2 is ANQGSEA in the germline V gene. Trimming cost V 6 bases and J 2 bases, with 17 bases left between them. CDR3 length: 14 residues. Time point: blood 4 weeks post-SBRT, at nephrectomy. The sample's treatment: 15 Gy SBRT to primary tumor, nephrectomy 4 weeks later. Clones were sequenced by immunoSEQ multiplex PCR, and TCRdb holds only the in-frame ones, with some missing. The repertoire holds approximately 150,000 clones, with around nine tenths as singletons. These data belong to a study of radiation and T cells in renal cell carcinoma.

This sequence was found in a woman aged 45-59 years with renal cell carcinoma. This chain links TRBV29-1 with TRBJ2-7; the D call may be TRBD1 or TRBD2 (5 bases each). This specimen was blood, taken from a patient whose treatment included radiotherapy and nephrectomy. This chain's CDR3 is CSVGSGTEAYEQYF. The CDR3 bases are TGCAGCGTCGGATCCGGGACGGAAGCCTACGAGCAGTACTTC.